This T cell receptor (beta chain) stems from a study of blood T cell repertoires in COVID-19. Looking at the study overall: Acute and convalescent COVID-19 specimens originated in the United States, Italy and Spain. The cDNA or gDNA used as material had been derived from T cells, B-cell-depleted T cells, or PBMCs.

Germline CDR1 is SGHTA and CDR2 is FQGTGA. J was trimmed by 0 bases and V by 5 bases; bases with no gene match: 3. CDR3 length: 15 residues. The study recruited people aged about 18 to 95 years across approximately 24 US areas. Authors' analysis steps: Estimates of nucleated cell counts were drawn from the amplification of reference gene primers. Method: immunoSEQ multiplex PCR; TCRdb's copy keeps in-frame clones and lacks some. V, J and clone size derive from that table, while D and trimming were established from the DNA sequence. The sample has more than 250,000 clones, 87% seen once. The TCR sequence derives from a woman aged 25-40 years who had recovered from COVID-19. Sequencing used PBMCs or T cells enriched from blood (not recorded which). This sequence joins TRBV7-3 and TRBJ2-3, with 9 bases matching TRBD2. The CDR3 sequence: CASSPSGASTDTQYF. The CDR3 region has the DNA TGTGCCAGCAGCCCTAGCGGGGCTAGCACAGATACGCAGTATTTT.